These 6 T cell receptor beta chains share one sample of origin, sequenced in a study of blood T cells in healthy people across ages (dated by TCRdb to between 2014 and 2017). Library method: 5' RACE. Reads for this sample came from an Illumina HiSeq 2500. A second PCR of roughly 6 to 11 cycles was run with a J-beta primer mix and a sample-barcoded 5' primer. TCRdb reprocessed the public reads (quality trimming at Q25 with fastp, clone calling with MiXCR) and kept in-frame beta chains. Rows are combined by CDR3 protein, so each entry shows the most common genes and DNA. The sample yields roughly 930,000 distinct CDR3 sequences; around 49% were counted once. The top ten hold around 15% of the sample. The sequencing input was blood. The receptors stem from a man aged 25-45 years in good health.

V and J are TRBV20-1 and TRBJ2-7; weak D call: TRBD2 (6 bases). The CDR3 is 13 residues long. Germline CDR1 is DFQATT and CDR2 is SNEGSKA (reference sequence). The V and J ends lost 7 bases and 3 bases respectively, with 16 bases between them. CDR3 nucleotide sequence: TGCAGTGTACCGCGAGACGGGGGCTACGAGCAGTACTTC. It translates to CSVPRDGGYEQYF.

The chain recombines TRBV7-9 with TRBJ2-5, with TRBD2 identical over 11 bases. J gave up 11 bases and V 5 bases, and 16 bases lay outside the gene matches. The CDR3 sequence is 16 residues long. Per germline, CDR1 SEHNR and CDR2 FQNEAQ (reference sequence). This CDR3 is CASSEVLAGGPYKQYF. The CDR3 bases are TGTGCCAGCAGCGAGGTCCTAGCGGGGGGCCCCTACAAGCAGTACTTC.

This clonotype was counted a few times. The V call is TRBV12-3 or TRBV12-4, the J call TRBJ2-5, with 11 bases lining up with TRBD1. The CDR3 extends over 14 amino acids. V shed 5 bases, J shed 2 bases, and the junction held 1 base outside the gene matches. CDR3 DNA: TGTGCCAGCAGTGGGACAGGGGGACAAGAGACCCAGTACTTC. Translation: CASSGTGGQETQYF.

This chain connects TRBV27 to TRBJ2-3; D is tentatively TRBD1 or TRBD2 (5 bases each). The germline V gene encodes CDR1 MNHEY and CDR2 SMNVEV (reference sequence). The CDR3 contains 16 residues. Between the trimmed V and J ends, which lost 5 bases and 5 bases, there was a span of 20 bases. The CDR3 sequence: CASSPSGWGFKDTQYF. The CDR3 DNA sequence: TGTGCCAGCAGTCCCTCGGGGTGGGGGTTCAAAGATACGCAGTATTTT.

This clonotype showed up many times. V and J are TRBV6-5 and TRBJ1-1; D perhaps matches TRBD1 (5 bases). Per the germline V gene, CDR1 is MNHEY and CDR2 is SVGAGI. The CDR3 is made up of 13 amino acids. V was shortened by 4 bases and J by 7 bases, with 13 bases between the two germline ends. The CDR3 reads CASSSWGIGEAFF. DNA for the CDR3: TGTGCCAGCAGTTCATGGGGGATCGGTGAAGCTTTCTTT.

V is TRBV5-1 and J is TRBJ2-4; D might be TRBD1 (6 bases). This CDR3 spans 19 amino acids. V gave up 4 bases and J gave up 0 bases, with 23 bases separating them. Germline CDR1 is SGHRS and CDR2 is YFSETQ. The CDR3 protein is CASSPLQGRGPLAKNIQYF. The CDR3 bases are TGCGCCAGCAGCCCCTTACAGGGCAGGGGCCCACTAGCCAAAAACATTCAGTACTTC. The whole variable domain, filled in from reference TRBV5-1 and TRBJ2-4, reads KAGVTQTPRYLIKTRGQQVTLSCSPISGHRSVSWYQQTPGQGLQFLFEYFSETQRNKGNFPGRFSGRQFSNSRSEMNVSTLELGDSALYLCASSPLQGRGPLAKNIQYFGAGTRLSVL.